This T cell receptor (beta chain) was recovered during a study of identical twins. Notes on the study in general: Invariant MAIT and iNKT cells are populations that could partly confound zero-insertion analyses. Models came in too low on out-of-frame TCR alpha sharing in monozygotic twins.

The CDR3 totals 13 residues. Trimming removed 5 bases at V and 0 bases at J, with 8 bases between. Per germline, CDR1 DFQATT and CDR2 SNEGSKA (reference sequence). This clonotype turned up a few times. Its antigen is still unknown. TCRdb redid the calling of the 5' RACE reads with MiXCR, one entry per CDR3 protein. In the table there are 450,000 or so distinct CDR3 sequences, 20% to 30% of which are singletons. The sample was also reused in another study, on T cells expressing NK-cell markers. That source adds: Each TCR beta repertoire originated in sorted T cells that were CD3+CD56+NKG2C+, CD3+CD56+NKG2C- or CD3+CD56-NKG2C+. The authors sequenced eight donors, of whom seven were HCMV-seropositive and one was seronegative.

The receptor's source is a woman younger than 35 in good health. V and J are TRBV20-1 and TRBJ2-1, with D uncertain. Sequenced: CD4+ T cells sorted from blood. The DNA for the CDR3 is TGCAGTGCTTCCGACAACTCCTACAATGAGCAGTTCTTC. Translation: CSASDNSYNEQFF.